This T cell receptor beta chain was identified during a study of T cells in Graves' hyperthyroidism and ophthalmopathy. The CDR3 covers 13 residues. V was cut by 4 bases and J by 11 bases, with 17 bases left in between. This clonotype has at least ten counts. Amplification yielded TCR beta CDR3 regions, with RNA transcripts as the source. With the HTBI primer set, the TCR CDR3 went through a first round of RT-PCR. TCRdb recomputed calls from the multiplex PCR reads with MiXCR, one row per CDR3 protein. The sample lists 250,000 to 300,000 distinct CDR3 sequences, 13% occurring once. This TCR came from a woman between 25 and 40 years old with Graves' hyperthyroidism that later progressed to Graves' ophthalmopathy. Sample: blood. This chain links TRBV12-3 or TRBV12-4 with TRBJ1-1; no firm D call. As DNA, the CDR3 is TGTGCCAGCAGTTCCTCGGACGGCTCTCACGCTTTCTTT. Its translation is CASSSSDGSHAFF.